This TCR beta chain was sequenced in a study of cytomegalovirus exposure and HLA in healthy donors. Findings and limits, study-wide: The classifier, whose performance was assessed in both the original and validation cohorts, reportedly diagnosed cytomegalovirus status with high specificity and sensitivity.

13 Jbeta primers and 60 Vbeta primers were used for the PCR. Libraries were prepared by immunoSEQ multiplex PCR; TCRdb keeps only in-frame clonotypes and omits some of them. Here the sample spans under 150,000 clones, around three quarters being singletons. With regard to this clone: The antigen is unknown.

This TCR was sampled from a man under 40 in good health and CMV-seronegative. Sequencing input: PBMCs.

This chain's CDR3 is CASSSQVPNEKLFF. The CDR3 coding sequence is TGTGCCAGCAGTTCCCAGGTTCCTAATGAAAAACTGTTTTTT. The rearrangement links TRBV28 to TRBJ1-4, with unresolved D. V shed 4 bases and J shed 3 bases, with 9 bases lying between them. CDR1 MDHEN and CDR2 SYDVKM come from the germline V gene. The CDR3 covers 14 residues.